This T cell receptor (beta chain) was sequenced during a study of T cells in Graves' hyperthyroidism and ophthalmopathy. The table lists this clonotype with a few counts. Its cognate antigen is unknown. The CDR3 contains 16 residues. Trimming removed 6 bases from V and 4 bases from J; junction bases left unmatched: 11. Germline values: CDR1 DFQATT, CDR2 SNEGSKA (reference sequence). Investigators excluded patients with uncontrolled infection, other autoimmune disease, pregnancy or lactation. Whole-study findings and limits: Most clonotypes expanded in thyroid above 0.001 were likewise present in blood.

The investigators amplified TCR beta CDR3 regions from RNA transcripts. Primed by the HTBI set, a first-round RT-PCR was run on the TCR CDR3. TCRdb re-called the multiplex PCR reads through MiXCR, storing one row per CDR3 protein. The sample shows approximately 400,000 distinct CDR3 sequences, 15% to 18% of them seen only once. Specimen: blood. The TCR was taken from a woman aged 18-29 years with Graves' hyperthyroidism. The chain links TRBV20-1 to TRBJ2-3; TRBD2 matches 12 bases. In nucleotides, the CDR3 is TGCAGTGCGATTCTTCTACTAGCGGGGGGCGCAGATACGCAGTATTTT. Amino acid sequence: CSAILLLAGGADTQYF.